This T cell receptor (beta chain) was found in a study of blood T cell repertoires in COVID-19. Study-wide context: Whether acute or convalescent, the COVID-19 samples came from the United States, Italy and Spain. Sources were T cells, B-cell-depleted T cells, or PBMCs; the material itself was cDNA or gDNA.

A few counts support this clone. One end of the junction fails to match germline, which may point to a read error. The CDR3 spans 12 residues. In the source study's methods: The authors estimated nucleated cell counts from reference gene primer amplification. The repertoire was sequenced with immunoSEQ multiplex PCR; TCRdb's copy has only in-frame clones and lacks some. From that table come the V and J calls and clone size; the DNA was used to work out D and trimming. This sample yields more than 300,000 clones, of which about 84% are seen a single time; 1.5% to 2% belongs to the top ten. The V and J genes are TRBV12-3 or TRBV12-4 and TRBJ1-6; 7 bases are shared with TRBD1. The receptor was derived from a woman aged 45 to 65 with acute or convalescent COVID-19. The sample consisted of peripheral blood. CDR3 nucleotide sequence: TGTGCCAGCAGTTCTCAGACAGGGCCCCACCACTTT. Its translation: CASSSQTGPHHF.